The 15 T cell receptor beta chains below come from one sample, sequenced in a study of human T cells and chemical hapten exposure (dated by TCRdb to the early 2020s). What the time point label conveys for this sample: patch test 2, 6 weeks after DPC sensitization. The treatment or condition label, as the study defines it: therapeutic diphenylcyclopropenone sensitization with weekly scalp DPC. Libraries came from RACE. This sample was sequenced with a NextSeq 500. TCRdb handled the public reads itself, with Q25 trimming in fastp and clone calling in MiXCR, and kept productive beta chains. When rows share a CDR3 protein, they turn into one entry using the most common DNA and genes. The sample table shows 70,000 to 90,000 distinct CDR3 sequences, and 8.5% to 12% are seen once. The top ten clones comprise around 5% of the sample. The specimen comprised whole blood, sampled in connection with sensitization to the hapten diphenylcyclopropenone (DPC). The receptor set was obtained from a woman aged 50 to 60 with alopecia areata. Some clones in this sample may be carry-over from other donors' samples.

This clonotype was seen more than once but under ten times. This CDR3 is CASSPQGTYEQYF. The CDR3 DNA reads as TGTGCCAGCTCACCACAGGGCACCTACGAGCAGTACTTC. The chain is built from TRBV18 and TRBJ2-7; the D is unclear. Germline CDR1 and CDR2: KGHSH and LQKENI. This CDR3 is 13 amino acids long. V lost 1 base and J 2 bases, leaving 6 bases between the germline ends.

There are many counts of this clonotype. CDR3 in DNA: TGTGCCAGCAGTTTATCGGGACTTCGCTATGGCTACACCTTC. The encoded protein is CASSLSGLRYGYTF. V usage is TRBV12-3 or TRBV12-4 and J usage is TRBJ1-2; the D gene is possibly TRBD1 (5 bases). V was clipped by 2 bases and J by 4 bases, with 11 bases between them. CDR3 length: 14 amino acids.

The gene calls are TRBV29-1 and TRBJ2-7; 8 nucleotides line up with TRBD1. CDR1 SQVTM and CDR2 ANQGSEA come from the germline V gene. Losses at the gene ends were 7 bases for V and 3 bases for J; bases not matched to a gene: 8. This CDR3 spans 13 amino acids. The CDR3 nucleotides are TGCAGCGCTCTGACAGGGGAGTACTACGAGCAGTACTTC. It translates to CSALTGEYYEQYF.

The chain employs TRBV18 and TRBJ1-4; 7 nucleotides agree with TRBD1. The CDR3 contains 15 residues. In germline, CDR1 is KGHSH, CDR2 LQKENI. V lost 6 bases and J lost 6; bases outside the gene matches: 10. CDR3 protein: CASSPNRGADEKLFF. CDR3 coding DNA: TGTGCCAGCTCCCCAAACAGGGGAGCAGATGAAAAACTGTTTTTT.

This clonotype was seen ten or more times. The CDR3 loop is CAWGTADTQYF. CDR3 nucleotides: TGTGCCTGGGGGACTGCAGATACGCAGTATTTT. V usage is TRBV30 and J usage is TRBJ2-3; D may be TRBD2 (6 bases). V shed 5 bases and J shed 4 bases, with 7 bases lying between them. The CDR3 is 11 amino acids. Germline CDR1 reads GTSNPN; CDR2 reads SVGIG (reference sequence).

This clonotype was recorded many times. The chain links TRBV28 to TRBJ1-1; D gene ambiguous. V was clipped by 4 bases and J by 0 bases, with 12 bases between them. CDR3 length: 15 amino acids. CDR1 is MDHEN and CDR2 is SYDVKM in the germline V gene. The CDR3 here is CASSSGELLNTEAFF. The CDR3 DNA is TGTGCCAGCAGTTCCGGGGAACTACTGAACACTGAAGCTTTCTTT.

The V gene is TRBV7-2, the J gene TRBJ1-3; D uncertain. Trimming cost V 5 bases and J 0 bases, with 17 bases left between them. The germline V gene encodes CDR1 SGHTA and CDR2 FQGNSA. CDR3 size: 17 residues. The CDR3 DNA reads as TGTGCCAGCAGCCTACTTGTCGGCAGTCCCTCTGGAAACACCATATATTTT. It specifies CASSLLVGSPSGNTIYF.

The table lists this clonotype with many counts. This chain uses TRBV13 with TRBJ2-1; D is possibly TRBD2 (5 bases). CDR1 and CDR2 (germline): PRHDT, FYEKMQ (reference sequence). V shed 2 bases and J shed 0 bases, with 11 bases lying between them. This CDR3 has 16 amino acids. CDR3 nucleotide sequence: TGTGCCAGCAGCTTATTCTTGGGGAGCTCCTACAATGAGCAGTTCTTC. Translated, it gives CASSLFLGSSYNEQFF.

This clonotype has ten or more counts. DNA of the CDR3: TGTGCCAGCAGTTTAACAGGGGTAAGAGAGACCCAGTACTTC. Translated: CASSLTGVRETQYF. The gene calls are TRBV28 and TRBJ2-5, with 7 bases that match TRBD1. This CDR3 contains 14 residues. The germline gives CDR1 MDHEN, CDR2 SYDVKM. The V gene end was trimmed by 2 bases and the J gene end by 4 bases; junction bases not matched to a gene: 4. The complete variable domain, with remaining parts taken from reference TRBV28 and TRBJ2-5, reads DVKVTQSSRYLVKRTGEKVFLECVQDMDHENMFWYRQDPGLGLRLIYFSYDVKMKEKGDIPEGYSVSREKKERFSLILESASTNQTSMYLCASSLTGVRETQYFGPGTRLLVL.

The rearrangement links TRBV7-9 to TRBJ2-1, with D perhaps matching TRBD2 (6 bases). Germline V gene lookup returns CDR1 SEHNR and CDR2 FQNEAQ (reference sequence). CDR3 length: 15 residues. Trimming pared 4 bases from V and 3 bases from J, leaving 13 bases between. This CDR3 is CASSSNRDFYNEQFF. DNA of the CDR3: TGTGCCAGCAGCTCAAACCGGGACTTCTACAATGAGCAGTTCTTC.

This rearrangement joins TRBV7-7 to TRBJ2-1, with D possibly matching TRBD2 (5 bases). The CDR3 covers 13 residues. V gave up 0 bases and J gave up 9 bases, with 9 bases separating them. Germline CDR1 and CDR2: SSHAT and FNYEAQ (reference sequence). This CDR3 reads CASSLAGVSEQFF. The CDR3 DNA reads TGTGCCAGCAGCTTAGCGGGAGTCAGTGAGCAGTTCTTC.

This clonotype was seen more than once but under ten times. The chain has TRBV9 and TRBJ2-7; the D is unclear. CDR1 and CDR2 (germline): SGDLS, YYNGEE. There are 13 residues in the CDR3. Between the trimmed V and J ends, which lost 7 bases and 6 bases, there was a span of 17 bases. CDR3 DNA sequence: TGTGCCAGCCTCGAAAGTCCAGTTTTCGAGCAGTACTTC. This sequence encodes CASLESPVFEQYF.

This clonotype was found many times. The V and J genes are TRBV12-3 or TRBV12-4 and TRBJ2-6; D unresolved. Trimming shortened V by 5 bases and J by 4 bases, and 15 bases separated the two germline ends. The length of the CDR3 is 16 residues. The CDR3 DNA is TGTGCCAGCAGTACCCCCAGAATCCCCGGGGCCAACGTCCTGACTTTC. Translated: CASSTPRIPGANVLTF.

As concerns this clonotype: An end of the junction does not agree with germline; a read error may underlie this. This sequence joins TRBV11-2 and TRBJ2-7; TRBD2 might be the D (5 bases). Germline V gene sequence: CDR1 SGHAT, CDR2 FQNNGV. This CDR3 spans 13 amino acids. The CDR3 sequence: CASSLESGYEHYF. The CDR3 coding sequence is TGTGCCAGCAGCTTAGAGAGCGGTTACGAGCACTACTTC.

In this sample, this clonotype is medium-sized. The chain carries TRBV12-3 or TRBV12-4 and TRBJ1-5; TRBD1 agrees at 7 bases. This CDR3 comprises 14 residues. The V segment lost 5 bases and the J segment 8 bases; nucleotides outside the gene matches: 9. The CDR3 DNA sequence: TGTGCCAGCAGTCAACAGGGGCGGGATAAGCCCCAGCATTTT. It encodes CASSQQGRDKPQHF.